The clone carrying this TCR beta chain is a singleton in its sample. Measured with immunoSEQ multiplex PCR; TCRdb has only the in-frame clones, and not every one. The sample lists under 250,000 clones, around four fifths occurring once. The V segment lost 5 bases and the J segment 1 base; nucleotides outside the gene matches: 11. Germline values: CDR1 SGHAT, CDR2 FQNNGV. The CDR3 has 17 amino acids. The data stem from a study of blood T cell repertoires in COVID-19. The specimen sequenced was peripheral blood. J is TRBJ2-1 and V is TRBV11-2; 7 nucleotides agree with TRBD2. The TCR comes from a man aged 40-49 years with active or convalescent COVID-19. The CDR3 coding sequence is TGTGCCAGCAGCCTCAAGATGAGACTAGCTTCCTACAATGAGCAGTTCTTC. Residues: CASSLKMRLASYNEQFF.